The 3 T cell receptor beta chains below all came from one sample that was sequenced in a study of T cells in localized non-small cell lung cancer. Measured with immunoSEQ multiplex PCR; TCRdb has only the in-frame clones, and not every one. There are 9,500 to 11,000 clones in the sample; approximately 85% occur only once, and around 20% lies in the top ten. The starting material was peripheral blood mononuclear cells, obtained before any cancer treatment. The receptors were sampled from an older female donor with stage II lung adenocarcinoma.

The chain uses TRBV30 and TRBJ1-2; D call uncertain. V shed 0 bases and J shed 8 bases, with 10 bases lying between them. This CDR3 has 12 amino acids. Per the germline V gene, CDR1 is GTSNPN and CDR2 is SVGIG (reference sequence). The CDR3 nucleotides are TGTGCCTGGAGTGTCTTCTCTTCGGGCTACACCTTC. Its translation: CAWSVFSSGYTF.

This CDR3 reads CASSFDGGNTEAFF. In DNA, the CDR3 is TGCGCCAGCAGCTTCGACGGGGGGAACACTGAAGCTTTCTTT. V and J are TRBV5-1 and TRBJ1-1; perhaps TRBD1 as D (5 bases). Germline V gives CDR1 SGHRS, CDR2 YFSETQ. CDR3 length: 14 amino acids. The V and J ends lost 2 bases and 1 base respectively, with 9 bases between them. The full variable domain, rest sourced from reference TRBV5-1 and TRBJ1-1, is KAGVTQTPRYLIKTRGQQVTLSCSPISGHRSVSWYQQTPGQGLQFLFEYFSETQRNKGNFPGRFSGRQFSNSRSEMNVSTLELGDSALYLCASSFDGGNTEAFFGQGTRLTVV.

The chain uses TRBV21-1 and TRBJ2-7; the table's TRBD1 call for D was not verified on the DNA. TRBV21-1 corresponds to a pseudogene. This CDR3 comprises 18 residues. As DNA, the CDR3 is TGTGCCAGCAGCAAATTGGGGTATGGACAGACGCCCTACTACGAGCAGTACTTC. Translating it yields CASSKLGYGQTPYYEQYF.